This T cell receptor beta chain was sequenced during a study of T cells in Graves' hyperthyroidism and ophthalmopathy. Study summary: Any treatment followed the collection of peripheral blood at initial diagnosis. Regarding the study as a whole: Blood shared most expanded thyroid clonotypes above 0.001.

RNA transcripts were the template for amplifying TCR beta CDR3 regions. A first-round RT-PCR of the TCR CDR3 used the HTBI primer set. TCRdb recomputed calls from the multiplex PCR reads with MiXCR, one row per CDR3 protein. The table has approximately 600,000 distinct CDR3 sequences, more than 11% seen once. The germline CDR1 and CDR2 sequences are SGHAT and FQNNGV. The CDR3 sequence is 15 residues long. The V end lost 3 bases, the J end lost 1 base, and 9 bases lay between the germline ends. This clonotype showed up many times. Its antigen is currently unknown. Specimen: blood. The rearrangement links TRBV11-2 to TRBJ2-2; TRBD1 or TRBD2 may be the D gene (5 bases each). The sequence came from a woman in her twenties or thirties with Graves' hyperthyroidism that later progressed to Graves' ophthalmopathy. The CDR3 is CASSLVGGNTGELFF. CDR3 DNA: TGTGCCAGCAGCTTGGTTGGGGGGAACACCGGGGAGCTGTTTTTT.